Given below is one TCR beta chain in context. Its antigen is currently unknown. This record comes from a study of blood T cells in healthy people across ages. CDR3 size: 8 residues. Germline CDR1 reads SGHDT; CDR2 reads YYEEEE. Primers used in a second PCR of roughly 6 to 11 cycles were a sample-barcoded 5' primer and a J-beta primer mix. The authors tagged each cDNA molecule using a template-switch adaptor with 12 random nucleotides. TCRdb processed the 5' RACE reads anew with MiXCR; each CDR3 protein has one entry. The table lists about 840,000 distinct CDR3 sequences, around 29% of them singletons. General study points: Diversity estimates from one million T cells were considered underestimates. Long-lived donors carried more naive CD4+ cells and greater diversity than aged donors.

This same sample was also part of a study on T cells of mothers and their children. That source adds: In the second PCR, M1S primer introduced barcodes and 2-4 random bases.

What was sequenced was blood. The TCR sequence derives from a woman between 35 and 50 years old in good health. The rearrangement links TRBV5-6 to TRBJ2-7; D is unclear. In DNA form, the CDR3 reads TGTGTCACCTACGAGCAGTACTTC. This gives the protein CVTYEQYF. Full variable domain (remainder filled in from reference TRBV5-6 and TRBJ2-7): DAGVTQSPTHLIKTRGQQVTLRCSPKSGHDTVSWYQQALGQGPQFIFQYYEEEERQRGNFPDRFSGHQFPNYSSELNVNALLLGDSALYLCVTYEQYFGPGTRLTVT.